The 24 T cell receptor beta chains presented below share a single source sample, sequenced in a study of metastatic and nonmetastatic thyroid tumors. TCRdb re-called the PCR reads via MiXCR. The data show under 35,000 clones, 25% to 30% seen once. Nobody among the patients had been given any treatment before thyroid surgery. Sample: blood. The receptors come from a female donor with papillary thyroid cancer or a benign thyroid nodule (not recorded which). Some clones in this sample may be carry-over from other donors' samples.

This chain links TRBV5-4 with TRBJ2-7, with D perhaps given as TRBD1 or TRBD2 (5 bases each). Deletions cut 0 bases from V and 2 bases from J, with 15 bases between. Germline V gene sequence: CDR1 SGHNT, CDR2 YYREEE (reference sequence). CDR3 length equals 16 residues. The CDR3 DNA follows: TGTGCCAGCAGCTTGGTTGGTCGGGGCCTCCCCTACGAGCAGTACTTC. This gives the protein CASSLVGRGLPYEQYF.

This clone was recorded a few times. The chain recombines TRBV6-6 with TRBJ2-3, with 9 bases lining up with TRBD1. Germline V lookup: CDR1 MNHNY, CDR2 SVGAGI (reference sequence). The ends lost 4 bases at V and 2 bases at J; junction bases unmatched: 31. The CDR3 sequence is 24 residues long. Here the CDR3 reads CASSSPLGTGIVGPGVTSTDTQYF. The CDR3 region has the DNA TGTGCCAGCAGTTCGCCTCTCGGGACAGGGATCGTTGGCCCTGGGGTCACGTCCACAGATACGCAGTATTTT.

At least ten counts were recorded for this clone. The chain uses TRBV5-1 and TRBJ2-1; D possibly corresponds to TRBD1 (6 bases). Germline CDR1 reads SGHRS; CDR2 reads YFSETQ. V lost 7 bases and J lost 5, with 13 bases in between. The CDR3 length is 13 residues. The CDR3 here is CASGRDNNNEQFF. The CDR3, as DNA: TGCGCCAGCGGCCGGGACAACAACAATGAGCAGTTCTTC.

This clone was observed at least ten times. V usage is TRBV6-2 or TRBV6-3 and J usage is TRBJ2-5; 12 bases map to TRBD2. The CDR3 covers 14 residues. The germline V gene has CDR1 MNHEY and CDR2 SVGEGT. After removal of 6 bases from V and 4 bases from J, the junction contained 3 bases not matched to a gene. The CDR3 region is CASRTSGSRETQYF. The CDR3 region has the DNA TGTGCCAGCAGGACTAGCGGGAGTAGAGAGACCCAGTACTTC.

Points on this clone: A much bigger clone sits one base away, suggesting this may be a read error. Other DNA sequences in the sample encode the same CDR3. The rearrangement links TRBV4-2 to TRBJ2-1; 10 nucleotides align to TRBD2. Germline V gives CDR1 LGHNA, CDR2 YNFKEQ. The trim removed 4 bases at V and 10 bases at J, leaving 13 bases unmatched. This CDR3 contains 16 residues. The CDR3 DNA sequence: TGTGCCAGCAGCCCCGTTGAAGCGGGAGGGCCTAACGAGCAGTTCTTC. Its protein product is CASSPVEAGGPNEQFF.

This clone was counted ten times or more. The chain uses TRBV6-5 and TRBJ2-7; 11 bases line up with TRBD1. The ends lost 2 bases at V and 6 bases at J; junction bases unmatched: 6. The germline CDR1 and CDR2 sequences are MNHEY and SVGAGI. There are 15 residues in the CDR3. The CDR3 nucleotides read TGTGCCAGCAGTTACCCGGGACAGGGGGAAGGCGAGCAGTACTTC. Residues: CASSYPGQGEGEQYF.

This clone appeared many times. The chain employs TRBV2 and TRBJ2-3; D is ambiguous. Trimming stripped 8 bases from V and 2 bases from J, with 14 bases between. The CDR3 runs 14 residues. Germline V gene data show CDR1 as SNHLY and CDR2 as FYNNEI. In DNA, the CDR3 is TGTGCCAGCGGGGAAGTTAGGTCCACAGATACGCAGTATTTT. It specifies CASGEVRSTDTQYF.

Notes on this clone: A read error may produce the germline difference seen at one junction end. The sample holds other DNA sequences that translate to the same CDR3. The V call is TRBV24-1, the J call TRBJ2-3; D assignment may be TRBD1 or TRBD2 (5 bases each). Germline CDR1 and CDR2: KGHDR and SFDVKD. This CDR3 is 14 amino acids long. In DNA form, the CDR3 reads TGCGCCACCAGTGATTCTGGGGGTACAGATACGCAGTATTTT. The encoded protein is CATSDSGGTDTQYF.

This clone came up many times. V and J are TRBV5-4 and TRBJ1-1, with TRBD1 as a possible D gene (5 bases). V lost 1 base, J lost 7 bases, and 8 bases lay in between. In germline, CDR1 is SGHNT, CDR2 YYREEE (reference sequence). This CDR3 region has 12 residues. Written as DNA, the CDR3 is TGTGCCAGCAGCTTGTTGGGGGGTGAAGCTTTCTTT. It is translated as CASSLLGGEAFF.

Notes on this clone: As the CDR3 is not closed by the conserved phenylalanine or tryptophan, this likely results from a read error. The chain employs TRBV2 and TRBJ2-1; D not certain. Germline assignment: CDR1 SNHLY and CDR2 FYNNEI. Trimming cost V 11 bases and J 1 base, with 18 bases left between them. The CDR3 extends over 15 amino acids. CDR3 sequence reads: CACCHSLRSYNEQFY. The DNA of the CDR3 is TGTGCCTGCTGTCATAGTCTAAGGTCCTACAATGAGCAGTTCTAC.

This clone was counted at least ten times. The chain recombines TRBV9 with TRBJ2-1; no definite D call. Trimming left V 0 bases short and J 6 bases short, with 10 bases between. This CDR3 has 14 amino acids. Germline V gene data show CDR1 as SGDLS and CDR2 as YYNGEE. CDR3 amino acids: CASSVAVSSNEQFF. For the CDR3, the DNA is TGTGCCAGCAGCGTAGCCGTCAGTAGCAATGAGCAGTTCTTC.

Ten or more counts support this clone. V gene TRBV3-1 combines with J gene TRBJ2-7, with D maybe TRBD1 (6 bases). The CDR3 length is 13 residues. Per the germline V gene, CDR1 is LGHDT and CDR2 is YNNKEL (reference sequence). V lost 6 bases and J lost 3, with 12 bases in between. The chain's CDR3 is CASSRGRGYEQYF. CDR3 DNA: TGTGCCAGCAGTCGGGGCAGGGGCTACGAGCAGTACTTC.

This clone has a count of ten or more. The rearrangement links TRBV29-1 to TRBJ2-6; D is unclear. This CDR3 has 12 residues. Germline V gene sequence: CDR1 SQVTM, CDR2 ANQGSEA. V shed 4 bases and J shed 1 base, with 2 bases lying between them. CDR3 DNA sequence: TGCAGCGTTGCTTCTGGGGCCAACGTCCTGACTTTC. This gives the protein CSVASGANVLTF.

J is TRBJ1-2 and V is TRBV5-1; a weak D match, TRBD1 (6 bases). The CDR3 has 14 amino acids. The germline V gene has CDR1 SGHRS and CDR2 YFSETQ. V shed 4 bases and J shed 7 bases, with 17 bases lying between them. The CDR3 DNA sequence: TGCGCCAGCAGCCCCCTCCAGGGGCAGGGTGGCTACACCTTC. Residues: CASSPLQGQGGYTF.

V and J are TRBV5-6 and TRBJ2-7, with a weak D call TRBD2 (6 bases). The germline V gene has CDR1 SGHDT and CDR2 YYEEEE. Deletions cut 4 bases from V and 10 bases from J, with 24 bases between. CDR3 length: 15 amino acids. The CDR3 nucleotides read TGTGCCAGCAGCACCCAGGGCGGGATGCACCCCGATCAGTACTTC. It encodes CASSTQGGMHPDQYF.

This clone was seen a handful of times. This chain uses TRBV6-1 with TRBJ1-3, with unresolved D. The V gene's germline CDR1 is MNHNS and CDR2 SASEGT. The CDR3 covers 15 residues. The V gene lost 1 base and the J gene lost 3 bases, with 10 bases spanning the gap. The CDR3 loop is CASSEGRAFGNTIYF. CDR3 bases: TGTGCCAGCAGTGAAGGACGGGCGTTTGGAAACACCATATATTTT.

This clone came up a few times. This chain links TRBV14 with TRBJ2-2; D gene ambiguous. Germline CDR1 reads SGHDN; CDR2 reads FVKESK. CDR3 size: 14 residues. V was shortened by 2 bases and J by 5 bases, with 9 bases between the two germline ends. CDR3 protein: CASSQWGITGELFF. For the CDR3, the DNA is TGTGCCAGCAGCCAATGGGGAATTACCGGGGAGCTGTTTTTT.

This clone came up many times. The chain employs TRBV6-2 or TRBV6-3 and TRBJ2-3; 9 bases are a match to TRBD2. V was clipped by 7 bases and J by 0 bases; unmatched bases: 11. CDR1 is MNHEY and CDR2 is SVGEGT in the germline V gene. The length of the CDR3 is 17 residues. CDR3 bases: TGTGCCAGCACGGACCCCGAGACTAGCGGAAGCACAGATACGCAGTATTTT. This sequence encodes CASTDPETSGSTDTQYF.

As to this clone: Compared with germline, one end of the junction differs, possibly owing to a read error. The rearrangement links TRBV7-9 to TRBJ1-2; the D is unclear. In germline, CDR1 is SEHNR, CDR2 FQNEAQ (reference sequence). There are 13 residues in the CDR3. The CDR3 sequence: CASSLLRGDGYTF. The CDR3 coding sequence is TGTGCCAGCAGCTTACTCCGGGGAGATGGATACACCTTC. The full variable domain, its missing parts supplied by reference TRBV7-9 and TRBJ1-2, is DTGVSQNPRHKITKRGQNVTFRCDPISEHNRLYWYRQTLGQGPEFLTYFQNEAQLEKSRLLSDRFSAERPKGSFSTLEIQRTEQGDSAMYLCASSLLRGDGYTFGSGTRLTVV.

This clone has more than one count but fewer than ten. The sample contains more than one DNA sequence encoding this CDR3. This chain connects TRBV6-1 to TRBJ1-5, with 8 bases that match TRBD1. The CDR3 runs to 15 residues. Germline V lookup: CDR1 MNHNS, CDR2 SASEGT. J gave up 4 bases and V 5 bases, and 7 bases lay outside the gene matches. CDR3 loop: CASSRGQGGNQPQHF. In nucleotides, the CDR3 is TGTGCCAGCAGTAGAGGACAGGGAGGAAATCAGCCCCAGCATTTT.

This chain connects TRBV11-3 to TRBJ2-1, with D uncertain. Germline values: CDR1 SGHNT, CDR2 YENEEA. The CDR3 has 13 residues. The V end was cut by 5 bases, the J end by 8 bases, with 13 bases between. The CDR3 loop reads CASSIPPGDEQFF. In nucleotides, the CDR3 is TGTGCCAGCAGCATTCCCCCGGGCGATGAGCAGTTCTTC. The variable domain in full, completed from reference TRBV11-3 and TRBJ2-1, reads EAGVVQSPRYKIIEKKQPVAFWCNPISGHNTLYWYLQNLGQGPELLIRYENEEAVDDSQLPKDRFSAERLKGVDSTLKIQPAELGDSAVYLCASSIPPGDEQFFGPGTRLTVL.

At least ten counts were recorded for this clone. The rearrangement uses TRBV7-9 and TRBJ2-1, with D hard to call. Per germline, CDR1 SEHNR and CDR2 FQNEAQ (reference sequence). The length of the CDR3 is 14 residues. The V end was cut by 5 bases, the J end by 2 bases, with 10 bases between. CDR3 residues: CASSTSMAYNEQFF. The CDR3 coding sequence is TGTGCCAGCAGCACCTCGATGGCCTACAATGAGCAGTTCTTC. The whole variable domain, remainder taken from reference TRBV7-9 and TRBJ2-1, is DTGVSQNPRHKITKRGQNVTFRCDPISEHNRLYWYRQTLGQGPEFLTYFQNEAQLEKSRLLSDRFSAERPKGSFSTLEIQRTEQGDSAMYLCASSTSMAYNEQFFGPGTRLTVL.

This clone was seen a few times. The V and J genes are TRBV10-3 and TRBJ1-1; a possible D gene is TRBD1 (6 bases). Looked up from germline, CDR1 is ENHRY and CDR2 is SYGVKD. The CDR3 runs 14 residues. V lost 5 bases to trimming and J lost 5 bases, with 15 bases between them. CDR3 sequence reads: CAISPGGGETEAFF. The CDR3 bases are TGTGCCATCAGTCCGGGAGGGGGGGAAACTGAAGCTTTCTTT.

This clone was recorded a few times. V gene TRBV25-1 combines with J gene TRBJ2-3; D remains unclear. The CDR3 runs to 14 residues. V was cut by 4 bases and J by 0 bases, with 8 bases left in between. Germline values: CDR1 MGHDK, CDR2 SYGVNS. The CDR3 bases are TGTGCCAGCAGTGGCAGGAGTAGCACAGATACGCAGTATTTT. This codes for CASSGRSSTDTQYF.